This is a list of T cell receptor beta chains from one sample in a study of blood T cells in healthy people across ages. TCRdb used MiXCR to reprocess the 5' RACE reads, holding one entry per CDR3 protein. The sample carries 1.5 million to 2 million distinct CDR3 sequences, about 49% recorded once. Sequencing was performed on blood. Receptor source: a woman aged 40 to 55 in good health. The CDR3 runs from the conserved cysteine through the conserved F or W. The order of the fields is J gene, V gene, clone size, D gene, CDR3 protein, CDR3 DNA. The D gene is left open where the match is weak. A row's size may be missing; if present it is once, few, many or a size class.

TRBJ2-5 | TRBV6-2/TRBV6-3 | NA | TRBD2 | CASSYIAGGRETQYF | TGTGCCAGCAGTTACATCGCGGGGGGCAGGGAGACCCAGTACTTC
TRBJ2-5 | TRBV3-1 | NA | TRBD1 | CASSPKAGGETQYF | TGTGCCAGCAGCCCAAAAGCAGGGGGAGAGACCCAGTACTTC
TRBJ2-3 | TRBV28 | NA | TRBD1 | CASSQQGGLGDTQYF | TGTGCCAGCAGTCAACAGGGGGGATTGGGGGATACGCAGTATTTT
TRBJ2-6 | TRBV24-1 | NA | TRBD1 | CATSEPTGAGGANVLTF | TGTGCCACCAGTGAACCTACAGGGGCGGGTGGGGCCAACGTCCTGACTTTC
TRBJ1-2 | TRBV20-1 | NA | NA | CSALGGARSDYGYTF | TGCAGTGCCCTCGGTGGGGCTAGGAGCGACTATGGCTACACCTTC
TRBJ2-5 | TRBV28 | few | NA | CASSSGTLKTQYF | TGTGCCAGCAGTTCCGGGACCTTAAAGACCCAGTACTTC
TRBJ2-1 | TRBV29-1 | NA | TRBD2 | CSVSGLAWLSYNEQFF | TGCAGCGTTTCTGGACTAGCTTGGCTCTCCTACAATGAGCAGTTCTTC
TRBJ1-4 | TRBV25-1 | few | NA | CASSDGLGSTNEKLFF | TGTGCCAGCAGTGACGGACTAGGGTCTACTAATGAAAAACTGTTTTTT
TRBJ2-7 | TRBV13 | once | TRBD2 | CASSKLTSAGSYEQYF | TGTGCCAGCAGCAAATTGACTAGCGCTGGGTCCTACGAGCAGTACTTC
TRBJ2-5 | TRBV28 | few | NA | CASSSIDRKWQETQYF | TGTGCCAGCAGTTCTATCGACAGGAAGTGGCAAGAGACCCAGTACTTC
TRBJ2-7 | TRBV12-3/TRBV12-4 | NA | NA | CASSFRKAQYF | TGTGCCAGCAGTTTTAGGAAGGCCCAGTACTTC
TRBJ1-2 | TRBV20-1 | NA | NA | CSASHRAYGYTF | TGCAGTGCTAGCCACAGGGCCTATGGCTACACCTTC
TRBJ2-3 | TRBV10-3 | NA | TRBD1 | CAISGGQGTDTQYF | TGTGCCATCAGTGGGGGACAGGGCACAGATACGCAGTATTTT
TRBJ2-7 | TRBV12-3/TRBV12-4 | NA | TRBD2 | CASSLRAGAPREQYF | TGTGCCAGCAGTTTACGAGCGGGGGCCCCAAGAGAGCAGTACTTC
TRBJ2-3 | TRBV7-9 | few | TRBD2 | CASSVLAGGRSTDTQYF | TGTGCCAGCAGCGTGCTAGCGGGGGGGCGCAGCACGGATACGCAGTATTTT
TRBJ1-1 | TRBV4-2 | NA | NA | CASSQDEGTGTEAFF | TGTGCCAGCAGCCAAGATGAGGGAACCGGCACTGAAGCTTTCTTT
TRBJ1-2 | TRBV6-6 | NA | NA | CASSPFQQARLYGYTF | TGTGCCAGCAGTCCGTTCCAACAGGCGCGTCTTTATGGCTACACCTTC
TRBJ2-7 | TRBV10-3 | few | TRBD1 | CAIGQGDEQYF | TGTGCCATCGGACAGGGGGACGAGCAGTACTTC
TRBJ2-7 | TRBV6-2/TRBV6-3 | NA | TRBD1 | CASGQGFSYEQYF | TGTGCCAGCGGACAGGGCTTCTCCTACGAGCAGTACTTC
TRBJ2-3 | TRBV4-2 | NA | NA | CASSQASRALGTDTQYF | TGTGCCAGCAGCCAAGCCTCGAGAGCACTCGGCACAGATACGCAGTATTTT
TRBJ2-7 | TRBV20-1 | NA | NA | CSASDRQLGAEQYF | TGCAGTGCTAGTGATAGACAGTTAGGGGCCGAGCAGTACTTC
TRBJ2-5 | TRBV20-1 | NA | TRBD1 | CSTQGGAQETQYF | TGCAGTACACAGGGGGGTGCACAAGAGACCCAGTACTTC
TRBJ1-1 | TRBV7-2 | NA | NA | CASSSPGRERSTEAFF | TGTGCCAGCAGCTCGCCGGGACGGGAGCGGAGCACTGAAGCTTTCTTT
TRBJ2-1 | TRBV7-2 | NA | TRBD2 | CASSALAGGPQFF | TGTGCCAGCAGCGCACTAGCGGGGGGGCCCCAGTTCTTC
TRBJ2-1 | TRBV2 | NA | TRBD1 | CASSATGENEQFF | TGTGCCAGCAGCGCGACAGGGGAGAATGAGCAGTTCTTC
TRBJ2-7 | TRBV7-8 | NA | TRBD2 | CASSSRLAGGNYEQYF | TGTGCCAGCAGCTCCCGACTAGCGGGGGGGAACTACGAGCAGTACTTC
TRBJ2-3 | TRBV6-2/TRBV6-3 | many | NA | CASSYLTDTQYF | TGTGCCAGCAGCTATTTGACAGATACGCAGTATTTT
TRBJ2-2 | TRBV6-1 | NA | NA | CASSDVQGWLDTGELFF | TGTGCCAGCAGTGACGTCCAGGGTTGGCTTGACACCGGGGAGCTGTTTTTT
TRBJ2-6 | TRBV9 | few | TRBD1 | CASSKRTGAGANVLTF | TGTGCCAGCAGCAAGCGGACAGGGGCTGGGGCCAACGTCCTGACTTTC
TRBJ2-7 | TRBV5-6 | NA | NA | CASSNGQTYEQYF | TGTGCCAGCAGCAACGGACAGACCTACGAGCAGTACTTC
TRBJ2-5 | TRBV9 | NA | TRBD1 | CASSADLQGARETQYF | TGTGCCAGCAGCGCGGATCTTCAGGGGGCTCGAGAGACCCAGTACTTC
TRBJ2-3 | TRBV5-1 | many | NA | CASSLGQTSTDTQYF | TGTGCCAGCAGCTTAGGACAGACCAGCACAGATACGCAGTATTTT
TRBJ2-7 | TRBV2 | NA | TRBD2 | CASSERGGVLYEQYF | TGTGCCAGCAGTGAACGGGGGGGGGTTCTCTACGAGCAGTACTTC
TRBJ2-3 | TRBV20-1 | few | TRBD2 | CSAPNPGTSGGDTQYF | TGCAGTGCTCCTAACCCTGGGACTAGCGGGGGAGATACGCAGTATTTT
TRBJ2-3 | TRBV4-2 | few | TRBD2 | CASSQDLLAGGGDTQYF | TGTGCCAGCAGCCAAGATCTACTAGCGGGGGGTGGAGATACGCAGTATTTT
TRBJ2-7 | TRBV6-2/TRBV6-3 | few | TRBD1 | CASSYHLYRDRVDEQYF | TGTGCCAGCAGTTACCACCTGTACCGGGACAGGGTCGACGAGCAGTACTTC
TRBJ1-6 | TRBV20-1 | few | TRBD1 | CSARRGQGGSPLHF | TGCAGTGCTCGACGGGGACAGGGCGGTTCACCCCTCCACTTT
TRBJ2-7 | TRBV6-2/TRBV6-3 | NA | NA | CASRTAQYEQYF | TGTGCCAGCAGGACAGCCCAGTACGAGCAGTACTTC
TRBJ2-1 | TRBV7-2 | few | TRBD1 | CASSPTGDLFNEQFF | TGTGCCAGCAGCCCGACAGGGGATCTCTTCAATGAGCAGTTCTTC
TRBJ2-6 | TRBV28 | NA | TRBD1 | CASSPQGAQGANVLTF | TGTGCCAGCAGTCCACAGGGGGCGCAAGGGGCCAACGTCCTGACTTTC
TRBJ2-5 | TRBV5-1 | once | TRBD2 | CASSMGLAYNQKTQYF | TGCGCCAGCAGCATGGGACTAGCGTATAATCAAAAGACCCAGTACTTC
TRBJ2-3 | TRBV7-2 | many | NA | CASSLGFPDTQYF | TGTGCCAGCAGCTTAGGCTTCCCAGATACGCAGTATTTT
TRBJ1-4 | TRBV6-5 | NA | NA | CASSATGGREKLFF | TGTGCCAGCAGTGCGACGGGGGGTCGTGAAAAACTGTTTTTT
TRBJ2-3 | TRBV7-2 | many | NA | CASGHTDTQYF | TGTGCCAGCGGACACACAGATACGCAGTATTTT
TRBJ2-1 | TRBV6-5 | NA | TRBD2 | CASSYRRAGGTYNEQFF | TGTGCCAGCAGTTACCGTCGAGCGGGGGGCACTTACAATGAGCAGTTCTTC
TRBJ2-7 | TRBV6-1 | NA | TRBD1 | CASRGTGGTYEQYF | TGTGCCAGCAGAGGAACAGGGGGAACCTACGAGCAGTACTTC
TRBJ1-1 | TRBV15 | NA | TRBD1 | CATSRVSGQGGTEAFF | TGTGCCACCAGCAGAGTTTCGGGACAGGGTGGGACTGAAGCTTTCTTT
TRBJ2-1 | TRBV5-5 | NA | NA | CASSPHSGTPFNDNEQFF | TGTGCCAGCAGCCCACATTCCGGGACGCCCTTTAACGACAATGAGCAGTTCTTC
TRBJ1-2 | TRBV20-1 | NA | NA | CSARIGGYGYTF | TGCAGTGCCAGGATAGGGGGATATGGCTACACCTTC
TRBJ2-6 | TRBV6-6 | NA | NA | CASRGRLSGANVQTF | TGTGCCAGCAGGGGGCGACTGTCTGGGGCCAACGTCCAGACTTTC
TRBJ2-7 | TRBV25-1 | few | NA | CASSGEWTEYF | TGTGCCAGCAGTGGGGAATGGACAGAGTACTTC
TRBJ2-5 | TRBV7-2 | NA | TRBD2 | CASSSGLADQTQYF | TGTGCCAGCAGCTCGGGACTAGCGGACCAGACCCAGTACTTC
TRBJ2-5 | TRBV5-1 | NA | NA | CASSLKLEETQYF | TGCGCCAGCAGCCTGAAGCTAGAAGAGACCCAGTACTTC
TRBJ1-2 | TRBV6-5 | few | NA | CASSRGGYGYTF | TGTGCCAGCAGTCGGGGGGGCTATGGCTACACCTTC
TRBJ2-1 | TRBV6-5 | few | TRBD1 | CASTIGQGLGEQFF | TGTGCCAGCACCATCGGACAGGGGCTGGGTGAGCAGTTCTTC
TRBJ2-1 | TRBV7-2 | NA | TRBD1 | CASSPWTGGNNEQFF | TGTGCCAGCAGCCCCTGGACAGGGGGAAATAATGAGCAGTTCTTC
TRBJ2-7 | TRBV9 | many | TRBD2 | CASSPGLAGAEQYF | TGTGCCAGCAGCCCAGGACTAGCGGGGGCCGAGCAGTACTTC
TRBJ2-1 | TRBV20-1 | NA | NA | CSAEAPLGDEQFF | TGCAGTGCTGAGGCCCCCTTAGGGGATGAGCAGTTCTTC
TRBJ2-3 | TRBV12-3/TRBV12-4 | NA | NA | CASTLRALLQSTDTQYF | TGTGCCAGCACCCTTAGGGCCCTACTCCAGAGCACAGATACGCAGTATTTT
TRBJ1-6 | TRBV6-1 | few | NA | CASRPRDGLFRLSLHF | TGTGCCAGCAGACCCCGGGACGGTCTATTTAGGTTATCCCTCCACTTT